This T cell receptor beta chain was recovered during a study of blood T cell repertoires in COVID-19. At the level of the study: COVID-19 samples, acute and convalescent, were from the United States, Italy and Spain.

The data were produced by immunoSEQ multiplex PCR, yet TCRdb's version contains in-frame clones alone and is incomplete. Among about 270,000 clones listed, about 89% were seen once. The CDR3 is 13 amino acids. Trimming left V 3 bases short and J 4 bases short, with 11 bases between. From germline, CDR1 is SGHRS and CDR2 YFSETQ. This chain links TRBV5-1 with TRBJ2-7; D perhaps matches TRBD2 (5 bases). This sequence was found in a man aged 35-49 years with active or convalescent COVID-19. Material for sequencing was peripheral blood. DNA for the CDR3: TGCGCCAGCAGCTGGGAGTCGGGGTACGAGCAGTACTTC. This translates into CASSWESGYEQYF.